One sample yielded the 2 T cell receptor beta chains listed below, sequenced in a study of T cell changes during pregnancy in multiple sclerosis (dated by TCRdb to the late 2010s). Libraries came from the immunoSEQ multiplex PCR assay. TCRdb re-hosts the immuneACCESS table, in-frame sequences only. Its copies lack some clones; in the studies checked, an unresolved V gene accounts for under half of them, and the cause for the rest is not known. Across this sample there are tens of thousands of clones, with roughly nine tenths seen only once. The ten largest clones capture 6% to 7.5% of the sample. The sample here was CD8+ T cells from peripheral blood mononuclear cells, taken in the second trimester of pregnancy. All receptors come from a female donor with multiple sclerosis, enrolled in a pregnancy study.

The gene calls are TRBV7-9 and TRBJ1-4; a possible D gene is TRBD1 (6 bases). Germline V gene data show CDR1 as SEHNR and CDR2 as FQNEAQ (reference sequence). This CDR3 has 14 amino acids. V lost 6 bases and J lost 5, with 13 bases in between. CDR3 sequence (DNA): TGTGCCAGCAGTTTCTTGGGGGCCAATGAAAAACTGTTTTTT. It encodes CASSFLGANEKLFF.

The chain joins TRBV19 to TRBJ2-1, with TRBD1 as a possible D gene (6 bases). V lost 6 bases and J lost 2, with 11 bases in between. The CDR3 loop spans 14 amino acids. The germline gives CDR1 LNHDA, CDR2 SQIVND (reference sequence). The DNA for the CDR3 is TGTGCCAGTAGCTGGGGGACACCCTACAATGAGCAGTTCTTC. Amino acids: CASSWGTPYNEQFF.